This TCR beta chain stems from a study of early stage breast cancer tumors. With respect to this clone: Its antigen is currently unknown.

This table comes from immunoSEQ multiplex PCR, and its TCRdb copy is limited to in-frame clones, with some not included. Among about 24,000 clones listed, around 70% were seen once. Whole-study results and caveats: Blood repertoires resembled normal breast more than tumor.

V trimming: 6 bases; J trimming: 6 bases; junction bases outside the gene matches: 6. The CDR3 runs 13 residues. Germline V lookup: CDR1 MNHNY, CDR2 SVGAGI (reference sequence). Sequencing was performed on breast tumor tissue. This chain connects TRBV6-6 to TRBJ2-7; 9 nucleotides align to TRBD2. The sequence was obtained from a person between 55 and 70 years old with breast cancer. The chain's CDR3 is CASSLAGPPEQYF. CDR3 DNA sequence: TGTGCCAGCAGCCTAGCGGGACCCCCCGAGCAGTACTTC.